Listed here are 31 T cell receptor beta chains from one sample, sequenced in a study of T-cell memory formation after mild COVID-19. One entry per CDR3 protein, called by TCRdb with MiXCR from the 5' RACE reads. The sample lists about 470,000 distinct CDR3 sequences, 15% to 20% occurring once. The sample was PBMCs or a T cell subset sorted from them (not recorded which). These receptors all stem from an adult woman who had mild COVID-19 (a few samples of this study predate the infection). Cell type and time point are not known.

This chain uses TRBV5-4 with TRBJ1-1; the D gene is possibly TRBD1 (5 bases). The germline V gene encodes CDR1 SGHNT and CDR2 YYREEE (reference sequence). The CDR3 loop spans 14 amino acids. Trimming removed 4 bases from V and 4 bases from J, with 14 bases in between. This CDR3 reads CASSLAGYATEAFF. In DNA form, the CDR3 reads TGTGCCAGCAGCCTAGCAGGGTATGCCACTGAAGCTTTCTTT.

This clonotype was seen a few times. J is TRBJ1-2 and V is TRBV28; D gene ambiguous. In germline, CDR1 is MDHEN, CDR2 SYDVKM. V was shortened by 6 bases and J by 7 bases, with 15 bases between the two germline ends. The CDR3 runs 13 residues. Here the CDR3 DNA reads TGTGCCAGCAGAGTAAATGGGGAGCGTGGCTACACCTTC. Protein sequence: CASRVNGERGYTF.

J is TRBJ2-3 and V is TRBV12-3 or TRBV12-4, with no clear D. V lost 4 bases to trimming and J lost 1 base, with 6 bases between them. This CDR3 has 13 residues. The CDR3 DNA is TGTGCCAGCAGTTGGGCTGGCACAGATACGCAGTATTTT. Encoded protein: CASSWAGTDTQYF.

The gene calls are TRBV7-9 and TRBJ2-1, with a weak D call TRBD2 (5 bases). Germline CDR1 reads SEHNR; CDR2 reads FQNEAQ (reference sequence). Trimming cost V 5 bases and J 4 bases, with 15 bases left between them. The CDR3 has 15 amino acids. The CDR3 protein is CASSPTGSEYNEQFF. CDR3 bases: TGTGCCAGCAGCCCCACTGGTAGCGAATACAATGAGCAGTTCTTC.

The rearrangement joins TRBV6-5 to TRBJ1-1, with TRBD1 matching over 9 bases. Germline V gives CDR1 MNHEY, CDR2 SVGAGI. This CDR3 is 15 amino acids long. After removal of 5 bases from V and 0 bases from J, the junction contained 4 bases not matched to a gene. The CDR3 nucleotides read TGTGCCAGCAGTATACGGGACAGGGTGAACACTGAAGCTTTCTTT. It yields the protein CASSIRDRVNTEAFF.

This clonotype was observed a handful of times. The V gene is TRBV7-9, the J gene TRBJ2-1; 11 bases match TRBD2. The CDR3 is 14 residues long. Germline loops: CDR1 SEHNR, CDR2 FQNEAQ (reference sequence). The ends lost 2 bases at V and 8 bases at J; junction bases unmatched: 2. The CDR3 nucleotides are TGTGCCAGCAGCTTAATGACTAGCGGGGATGAGCAGTTCTTC. This translates into CASSLMTSGDEQFF. The variable domain in full, completed from reference TRBV7-9 and TRBJ2-1, reads DTGVSQNPRHKITKRGQNVTFRCDPISEHNRLYWYRQTLGQGPEFLTYFQNEAQLEKSRLLSDRFSAERPKGSFSTLEIQRTEQGDSAMYLCASSLMTSGDEQFFGPGTRLTVL.

This clonotype occurred a few times. The V call is TRBV15, the J call TRBJ2-7, with D tentatively TRBD2 (5 bases). CDR1 is LNHNV and CDR2 is YYDKDF in the germline V gene (reference sequence). The CDR3 spans 14 residues. V lost 2 bases to trimming and J lost 0 bases, with 8 bases between them. The CDR3 sequence is CATSRTGSSYEQYF. The CDR3 bases are TGTGCCACCAGCAGAACGGGGAGCTCCTACGAGCAGTACTTC.

The genes are TRBV10-3 and TRBJ1-2; possibly TRBD1 for D (6 bases). This CDR3 is built from 13 residues. Trimming took 6 bases from V and 2 from J, leaving 10 bases between them. The germline V gene encodes CDR1 ENHRY and CDR2 SYGVKD. The CDR3 region is CAIRDSLNYGYTF. The CDR3 DNA reads TGTGCCATCAGGGACAGCTTAAACTATGGCTACACCTTC.

This clonotype showed up just a few times. This chain joins TRBV7-9 and TRBJ2-7, with D uncertain. Looked up from germline, CDR1 is SEHNR and CDR2 is FQNEAQ (reference sequence). This CDR3 is 13 amino acids long. V was trimmed by 5 bases and J by 2 bases, leaving 10 bases between them. DNA for the CDR3: TGTGCCAGCAGCCGACAATCCACCTACGAGCAGTACTTC. Translated: CASSRQSTYEQYF.

In this sample, this clonotype turned up many times. The CDR3 DNA reads as TGTGCCAGCAGCGGTGGGACCGCCTCCCCCAGCACAGATACGCAGTATTTT. Translated: CASSGGTASPSTDTQYF. This chain joins TRBV9 and TRBJ2-3; tentatively, D is TRBD1 or TRBD2 (5 bases each). CDR3 size: 17 residues. Trimming pared 3 bases from V and 0 bases from J, leaving 17 bases between. Per the germline V gene, CDR1 is SGDLS and CDR2 is YYNGEE.

This clonotype was counted many times. Sequence at one end of the junction differs from germline and may be a read error. The chain recombines TRBV9 with TRBJ2-7; 7 bases map to TRBD2. The germline CDR1 and CDR2 sequences are SGDLS and YYNGEE. The CDR3 has 11 amino acids. The CDR3 here is CAMILGRGTFF. The DNA for the CDR3 is TGTGCCATGATCCTTGGGCGGGGGACTTTTTTC.

The table lists this clonotype with a few counts. The V gene is TRBV12-3 or TRBV12-4, the J gene TRBJ1-5; 8 nucleotides align to TRBD1. This CDR3 has 16 residues. Germline trimming cut 6 bases from V and 3 bases from J; bases unmatched to any gene: 10. In DNA, the CDR3 is TGTGCCAGCAGCACAAATCAGGGGGCCCCCAATCAGCCCCAGCATTTT. Its protein is CASSTNQGAPNQPQHF.

V and J are TRBV30 and TRBJ1-2; D is uncertain. The germline V gene encodes CDR1 GTSNPN and CDR2 SVGIG (reference sequence). The V end lost 5 bases, the J end lost 7 bases, and 5 bases lay between the germline ends. The CDR3 runs to 9 residues. CDR3 coding DNA: TGTGCCTGGGATACTGGCTACACCTTC. Protein product: CAWDTGYTF.

CDR3 DNA: TGTGCCAGCAGCCTGATGACTAGCAATCAGCCCCAGCATTTT. Translated: CASSLMTSNQPQHF. The chain couples TRBV5-6 to TRBJ1-5; no firm D call. Germline V gene data show CDR1 as SGHDT and CDR2 as YYEEEE. V was clipped by 4 bases and J by 0 bases, with 8 bases between them. The CDR3 runs to 14 residues.

This chain uses TRBV25-1 with TRBJ1-5; D call uncertain. Germline-derived CDR1 and CDR2 are MGHDK and SYGVNS. Trimming removed 3 bases at V and 4 bases at J, with 10 bases between. The CDR3 has 14 amino acids. The CDR3 DNA is TGTGCCAGCAGTGAGGGTAGTTTGAATCAGCCCCAGCATTTT. It specifies CASSEGSLNQPQHF.

This clonotype has a handful of counts. The chain joins TRBV11-1 to TRBJ2-3; possibly TRBD1 for D (6 bases). The CDR3 consists of 16 residues. CDR1 is SGHAT, CDR2 FQDESV, per germline (reference sequence). V was shortened by 2 bases and J by 7 bases, with 19 bases between the two germline ends. CDR3 residues: CASSLSTGIIVHTQYF. The DNA for the CDR3 is TGTGCCAGCAGCTTAAGTACAGGGATCATCGTACATACGCAGTATTTT.

V and J are TRBV18 and TRBJ1-2; D not certain. This CDR3 has 18 amino acids. Trimming took off 2 bases at V and 2 bases at J, with 21 bases between the two ends. Germline V lookup: CDR1 KGHSH, CDR2 LQKENI. CDR3 residues: CASSPVIRVPTVNYGYTF. The CDR3 nucleotides are TGTGCCAGCTCACCAGTGATTAGGGTTCCAACAGTCAACTATGGCTACACCTTC.

The chain joins TRBV7-9 to TRBJ2-7; D perhaps matches TRBD2 (7 bases). This CDR3 is 14 amino acids long. Trimming took off 3 bases at V and 6 bases at J, with 15 bases between the two ends. The V gene's germline CDR1 is SEHNR and CDR2 FQNEAQ (reference sequence). In DNA, the CDR3 is TGTGCCAGCAGCTTTAGCCACAGGGAGGGCGAGCAGTACGTC. It is translated as CASSFSHREGEQYV.

This clonotype was seen a handful of times. One base away lies a much larger clone, so this may be a sequencing read error. The chain carries TRBV5-1 and TRBJ2-2, with no clear D. CDR3 length: 13 amino acids. V was pared by 0 bases and J by 4 bases, with 4 bases between. Germline CDR1 SGHRS, CDR2 YFSETQ. CDR3 sequence: CASSLEPTGELFF. CDR3 coding DNA: TGCGCCAGCAGCTTGGAACCCACCGGGGAGCTGTTTTTT.

The sample holds a few counts of this clonotype. The chain employs TRBV5-1 and TRBJ2-1; the D gene could be TRBD1 or TRBD2 (7 bases each). V lost 3 bases, J lost 9 bases, and 16 bases lay in between. This CDR3 has 14 amino acids. CDR1 is SGHRS, CDR2 YFSETQ, per germline. Here the CDR3 reads CASSSRGGWVEQFF. Written as DNA, the CDR3 is TGCGCCAGCAGCTCCAGGGGGGGATGGGTTGAGCAGTTCTTC.

The sample holds a few counts of this clonotype. V and J are TRBV12-3 or TRBV12-4 and TRBJ2-5; D may be TRBD1 (6 bases). The CDR3 covers 14 residues. V lost 5 bases and J lost 2, with 12 bases in between. Here the CDR3 DNA reads TGTGCCAGCAGTCCCCGGACAGAACAAGAGACCCAGTACTTC. Its translation is CASSPRTEQETQYF.

This clonotype was recorded a few times. This chain connects TRBV15 to TRBJ1-1, with a possible D match to TRBD1 (5 bases). CDR1 and CDR2 (germline): LNHNV, YYDKDF (reference sequence). Between the trimmed V and J ends, which lost 0 bases and 2 bases, there was a span of 10 bases. The CDR3 runs 15 residues. For the CDR3, the DNA is TGTGCCACCAGCAGAGATCGGGGGGGAAACACTGAAGCTTTCTTT. The encoded protein is CATSRDRGGNTEAFF.

The chain couples TRBV18 to TRBJ1-5, with a weak D call TRBD1 (6 bases). The length of the CDR3 is 12 residues. Germline assignment: CDR1 KGHSH and CDR2 LQKENI. Trimming pared 2 bases from V and 11 bases from J, leaving 10 bases between. DNA for the CDR3: TGTGCCAGCTCACCAGTGGAGGGGGCCCAGCATTTT. Protein product: CASSPVEGAQHF.

Points on this clonotype: A clone one base away is much larger, so this may be a read error. No conserved phenylalanine or tryptophan is present at the end of the CDR3, so a read error is the likely explanation. This CDR3 is CASRSPEPDGYTL. DNA for the CDR3: TGTGCCAGCAGAAGTCCTGAACCGGATGGCTACACCCTC. The chain is built from TRBV7-9 and TRBJ1-2; D uncertain. The CDR3 length is 13 residues. The germline V gene encodes CDR1 SEHNR and CDR2 FQNEAQ (reference sequence). Trimming took off 6 bases at V and 6 bases at J, with 14 bases between the two ends.

The gene calls are TRBV20-1 and TRBJ2-5; D possibly corresponds to TRBD2 (6 bases). The V end lost 3 bases, the J end lost 5 bases, and 16 bases lay between the germline ends. This CDR3 spans 14 amino acids. The germline V gene has CDR1 DFQATT and CDR2 SNEGSKA (reference sequence). The CDR3 DNA is TGCAGTGCTAGGGTTCCTGGGACTGCGGAGACCCAGTACTTC. Translated: CSARVPGTAETQYF.

This chain connects TRBV11-3 to TRBJ2-1, with 11 nucleotides matching TRBD2. This CDR3 region has 18 residues. J lost 4 bases, V lost 5 bases, and 13 bases had no gene match. Germline V CDR1 and CDR2: SGHNT, YENEEA. Here the CDR3 DNA reads TGTGCCAGCAGCGGCCGGGTACCGGGACTAGCGGAATACAATGAGCAGTTCTTC. This encodes CASSGRVPGLAEYNEQFF.

This clonotype was picked up many times. The CDR3 protein is CASSLTSGGGHEQFF. The CDR3, as DNA: TGTGCCAGCAGCTTAACAAGCGGGGGGGGACATGAGCAGTTCTTC. The chain joins TRBV7-7 to TRBJ2-1, with 10 bases matching TRBD2. Per germline, CDR1 SSHAT and CDR2 FNYEAQ (reference sequence). After removal of 2 bases from V and 8 bases from J, the junction contained 6 bases not matched to a gene. The CDR3 is 15 residues long.

The chain combines TRBV20-1 with TRBJ2-3; perhaps TRBD2 as D (6 bases). The length of the CDR3 is 16 residues. From germline, CDR1 is DFQATT and CDR2 SNEGSKA (reference sequence). Trimming took 2 bases from V and 8 from J, leaving 23 bases between them. The CDR3 region is CSARSRPGVGGVTQYF. The CDR3 nucleotides read TGCAGTGCTAGATCTCGACCGGGGGTGGGTGGCGTTACGCAGTATTTT.

This clonotype has a handful of counts. The chain is built from TRBV12-3 or TRBV12-4 and TRBJ1-5; maybe TRBD1 (5 bases). Trimming shortened V by 3 bases and J by 7 bases, and 13 bases separated the two germline ends. The CDR3 extends over 14 amino acids. CDR3: CASSFQGLGQPQHF. The CDR3 bases are TGTGCCAGCAGTTTTCAGGGATTAGGGCAGCCCCAGCATTTT.

The chain has TRBV5-6 and TRBJ2-7; D is possibly TRBD1 or TRBD2 (5 bases each). With 4 bases removed from V and 3 bases from J, the gap between germline ends came to 17 bases. Germline V CDR1 and CDR2: SGHDT, YYEEEE. The CDR3 runs 15 residues. The CDR3 DNA reads TGTGCCAGCAGCCCCGCAAGGGGTCGGGACTACGAGCAGTACTTC. It encodes CASSPARGRDYEQYF.

CDR3 protein: CASSPPLASGSRIEETQYF. The CDR3 DNA follows: TGTGCCAGCTCACCGCCCCTTGCTAGCGGGAGTAGGATAGAGGAGACCCAGTACTTC. The chain links TRBV18 to TRBJ2-5; TRBD2 agrees at 10 bases. Germline V CDR1 and CDR2: KGHSH, LQKENI. The V segment lost 3 bases and the J segment 5 bases; nucleotides outside the gene matches: 18. This CDR3 is built from 19 residues.